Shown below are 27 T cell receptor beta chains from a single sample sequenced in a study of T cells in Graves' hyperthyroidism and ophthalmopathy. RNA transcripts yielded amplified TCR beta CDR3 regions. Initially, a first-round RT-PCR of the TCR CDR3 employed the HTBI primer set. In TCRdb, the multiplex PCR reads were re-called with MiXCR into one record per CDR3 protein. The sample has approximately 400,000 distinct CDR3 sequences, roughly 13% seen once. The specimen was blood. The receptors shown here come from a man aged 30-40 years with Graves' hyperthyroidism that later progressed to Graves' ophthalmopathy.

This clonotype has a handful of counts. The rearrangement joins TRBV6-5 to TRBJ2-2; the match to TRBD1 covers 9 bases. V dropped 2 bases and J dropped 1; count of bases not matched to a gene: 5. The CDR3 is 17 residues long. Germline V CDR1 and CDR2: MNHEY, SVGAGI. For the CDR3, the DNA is TGTGCCAGCAGTTACCGAAGGACAGGGGAGAACACCGGGGAGCTGTTTTTT. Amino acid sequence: CASSYRRTGENTGELFF.

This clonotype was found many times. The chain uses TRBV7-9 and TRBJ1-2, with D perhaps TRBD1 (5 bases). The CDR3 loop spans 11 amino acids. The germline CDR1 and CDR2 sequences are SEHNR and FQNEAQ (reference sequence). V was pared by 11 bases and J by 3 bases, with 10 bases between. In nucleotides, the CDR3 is TGTGCCGCGGGCAGGGACTATGGCTACACCTTC. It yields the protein CAAGRDYGYTF.

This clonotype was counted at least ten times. In nucleotides, the CDR3 is TGTGCCAGCACTTCCCCCGGACAGGGGTCCGACACTGAAGCTTTCTTT. Protein: CASTSPGQGSDTEAFF. The chain joins TRBV12-3 or TRBV12-4 to TRBJ1-1, with 9 bases identical to TRBD1. The CDR3 loop spans 16 amino acids. V lost 7 bases, J lost 3 bases, and 12 bases stayed unmatched.

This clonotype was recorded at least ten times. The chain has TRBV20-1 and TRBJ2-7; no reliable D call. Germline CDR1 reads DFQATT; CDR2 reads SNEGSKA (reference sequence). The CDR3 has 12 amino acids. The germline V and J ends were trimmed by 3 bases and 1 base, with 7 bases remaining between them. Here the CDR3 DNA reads TGCAGTGCTAGTGCCATTTCCTACGAGCAGTACTTC. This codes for CSASAISYEQYF.

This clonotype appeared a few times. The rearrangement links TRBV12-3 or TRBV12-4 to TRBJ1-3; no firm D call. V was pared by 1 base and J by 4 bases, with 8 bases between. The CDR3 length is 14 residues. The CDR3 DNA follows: TGTGCCAGCAGTTTAGGGGTTGTAGGAAACACCATATATTTT. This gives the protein CASSLGVVGNTIYF.

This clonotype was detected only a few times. CDR3 coding DNA: TGTGCCAGCAGTTTGCGCATTAATGAAAAACTGTTTTTT. This gives the protein CASSLRINEKLFF. The rearrangement uses TRBV12-3 or TRBV12-4 and TRBJ1-4; no definite D call. The CDR3 has 13 amino acids. Trimming took off 3 bases at V and 4 bases at J, with 6 bases between the two ends.

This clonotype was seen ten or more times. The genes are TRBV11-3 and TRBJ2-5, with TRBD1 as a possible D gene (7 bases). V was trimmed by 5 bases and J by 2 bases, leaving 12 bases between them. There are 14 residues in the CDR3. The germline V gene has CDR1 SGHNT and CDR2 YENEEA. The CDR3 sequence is CASSRGTVQETQYF. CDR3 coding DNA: TGTGCCAGCAGCCGCGGGACAGTACAAGAGACCCAGTACTTC.

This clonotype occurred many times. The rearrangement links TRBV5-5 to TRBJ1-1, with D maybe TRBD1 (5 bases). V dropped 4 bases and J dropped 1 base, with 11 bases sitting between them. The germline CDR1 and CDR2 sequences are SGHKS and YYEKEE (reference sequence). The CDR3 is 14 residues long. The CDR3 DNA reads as TGTGCCAGCAGCCTACAGGTGGGGAACACTGAAGCTTTCTTT. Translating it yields CASSLQVGNTEAFF.

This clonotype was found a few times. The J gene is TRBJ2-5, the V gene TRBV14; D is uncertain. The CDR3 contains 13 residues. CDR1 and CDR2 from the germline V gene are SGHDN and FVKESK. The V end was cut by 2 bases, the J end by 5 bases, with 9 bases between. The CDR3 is CASSQTTRETQYF. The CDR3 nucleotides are TGTGCCAGCAGCCAAACAACGAGGGAGACCCAGTACTTC. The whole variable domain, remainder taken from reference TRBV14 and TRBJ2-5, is EAGVTQFPSHSVIEKGQTVTLRCDPISGHDNLYWYRRVMGKEIKFLLHFVKESKQDESGMPNNRFLAERTGGTYSTLKVQPAELEDSGVYFCASSQTTRETQYFGPGTRLLVL.

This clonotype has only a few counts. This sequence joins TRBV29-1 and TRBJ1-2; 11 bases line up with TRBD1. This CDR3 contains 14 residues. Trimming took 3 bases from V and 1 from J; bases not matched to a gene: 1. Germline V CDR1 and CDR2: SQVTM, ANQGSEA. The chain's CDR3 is CSVDGTGGNYGYTF. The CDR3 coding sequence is TGCAGCGTTGATGGGACAGGGGGTAACTATGGCTACACCTTC.

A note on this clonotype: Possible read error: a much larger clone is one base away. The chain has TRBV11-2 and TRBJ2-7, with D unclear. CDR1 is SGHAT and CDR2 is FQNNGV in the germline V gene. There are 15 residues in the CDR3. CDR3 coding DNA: TGTACCAGCAGCTCCCTTAGGGAACTTCCCTACGAGCAGTACTTC. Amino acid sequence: CTSSSLRELPYEQYF.

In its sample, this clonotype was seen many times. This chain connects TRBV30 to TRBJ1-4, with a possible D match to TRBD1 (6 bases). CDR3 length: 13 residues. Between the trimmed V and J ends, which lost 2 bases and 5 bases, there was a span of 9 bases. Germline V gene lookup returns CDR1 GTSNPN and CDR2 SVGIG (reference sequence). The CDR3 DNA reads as TGTGCCTGGAGTTTGGACAGAAATGAAAAACTGTTTTTT. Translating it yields CAWSLDRNEKLFF.

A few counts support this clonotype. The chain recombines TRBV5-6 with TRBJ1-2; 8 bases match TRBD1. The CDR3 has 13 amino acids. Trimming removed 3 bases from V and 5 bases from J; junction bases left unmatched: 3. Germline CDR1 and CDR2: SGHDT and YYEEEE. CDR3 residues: CASSSDRVYGYTF. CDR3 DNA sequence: TGTGCCAGCAGCTCGGACAGGGTGTATGGCTACACCTTC.

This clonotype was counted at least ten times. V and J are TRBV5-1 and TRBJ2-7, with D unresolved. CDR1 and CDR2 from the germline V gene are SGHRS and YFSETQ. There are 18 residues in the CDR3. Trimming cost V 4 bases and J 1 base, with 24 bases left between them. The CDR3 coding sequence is TGCGCCAGCAGCCCGTTCCTAGGTTCCGAAATGGGGTCCTACGAGCAGTACTTC. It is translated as CASSPFLGSEMGSYEQYF.

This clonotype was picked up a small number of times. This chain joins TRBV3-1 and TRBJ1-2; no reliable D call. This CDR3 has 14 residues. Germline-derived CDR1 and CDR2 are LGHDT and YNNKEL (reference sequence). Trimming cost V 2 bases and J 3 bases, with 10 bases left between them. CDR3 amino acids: CASSQQQMDYGYTF. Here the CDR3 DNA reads TGTGCCAGCAGCCAACAACAGATGGACTATGGCTACACCTTC.

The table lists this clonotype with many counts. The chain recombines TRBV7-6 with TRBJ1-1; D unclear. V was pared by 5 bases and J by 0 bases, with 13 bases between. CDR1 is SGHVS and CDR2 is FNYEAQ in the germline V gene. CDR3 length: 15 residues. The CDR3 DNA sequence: TGTGCCAGCAGCCCAACAGCCAGCATGAACACTGAAGCTTTCTTT. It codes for CASSPTASMNTEAFF.

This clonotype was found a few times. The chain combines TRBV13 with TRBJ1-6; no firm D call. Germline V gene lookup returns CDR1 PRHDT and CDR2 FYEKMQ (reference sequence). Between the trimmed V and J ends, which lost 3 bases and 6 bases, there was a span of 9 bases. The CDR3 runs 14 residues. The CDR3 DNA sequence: TGTGCCAGCAGCTTGAGTGGTCCTAATTCACCCCTCCACTTT. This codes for CASSLSGPNSPLHF.

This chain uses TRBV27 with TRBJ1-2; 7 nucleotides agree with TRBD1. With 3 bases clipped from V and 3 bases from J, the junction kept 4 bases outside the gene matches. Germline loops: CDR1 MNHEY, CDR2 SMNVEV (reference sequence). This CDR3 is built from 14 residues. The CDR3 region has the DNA TGTGCCAGCAGTTTGAGGACAGGAGACTATGGCTACACCTTC. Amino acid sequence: CASSLRTGDYGYTF.

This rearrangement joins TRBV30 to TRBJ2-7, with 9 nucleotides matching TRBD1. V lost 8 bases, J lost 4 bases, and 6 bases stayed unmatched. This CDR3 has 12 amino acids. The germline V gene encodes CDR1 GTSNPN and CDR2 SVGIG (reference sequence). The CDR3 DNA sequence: TGTGCCGCTCACAGGGGGCCATACGAGCAGTACTTC. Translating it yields CAAHRGPYEQYF.

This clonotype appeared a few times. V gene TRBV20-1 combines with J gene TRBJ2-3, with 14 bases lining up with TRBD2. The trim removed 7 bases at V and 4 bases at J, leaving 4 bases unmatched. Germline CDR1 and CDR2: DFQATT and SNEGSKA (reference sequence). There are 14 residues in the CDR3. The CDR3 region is CSVPTSGGADTQYF. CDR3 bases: TGCAGTGTTCCGACTAGCGGGGGGGCAGATACGCAGTATTTT.

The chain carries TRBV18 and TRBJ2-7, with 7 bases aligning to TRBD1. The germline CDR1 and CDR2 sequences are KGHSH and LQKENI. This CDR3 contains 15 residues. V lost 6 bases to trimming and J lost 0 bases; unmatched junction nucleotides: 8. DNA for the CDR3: TGTGCCAGCTCCCCCGGGACAGCACTCTCCTACGAGCAGTACTTC. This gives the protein CASSPGTALSYEQYF.

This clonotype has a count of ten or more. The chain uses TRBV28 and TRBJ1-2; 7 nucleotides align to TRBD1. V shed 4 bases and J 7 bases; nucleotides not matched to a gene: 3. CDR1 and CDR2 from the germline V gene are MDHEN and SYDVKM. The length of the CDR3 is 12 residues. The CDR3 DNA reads TGTGCCAGCAGTTGGGACAGTTTTGGCTACACCTTC. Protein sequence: CASSWDSFGYTF.

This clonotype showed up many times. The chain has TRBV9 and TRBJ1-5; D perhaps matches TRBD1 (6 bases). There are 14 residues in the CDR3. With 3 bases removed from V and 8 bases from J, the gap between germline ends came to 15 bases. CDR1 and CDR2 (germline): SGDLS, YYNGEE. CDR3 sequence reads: CASSGTDSIKPQHF. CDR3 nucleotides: TGTGCCAGCAGCGGAACGGACAGTATCAAGCCCCAGCATTTT.

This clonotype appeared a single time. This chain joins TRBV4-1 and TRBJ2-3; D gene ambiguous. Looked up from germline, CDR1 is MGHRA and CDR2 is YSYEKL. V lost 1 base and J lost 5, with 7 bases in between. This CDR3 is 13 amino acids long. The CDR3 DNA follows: TGCGCCAGCAGCCAAGTACCGAAAGATACGCAGTATTTT. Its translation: CASSQVPKDTQYF.

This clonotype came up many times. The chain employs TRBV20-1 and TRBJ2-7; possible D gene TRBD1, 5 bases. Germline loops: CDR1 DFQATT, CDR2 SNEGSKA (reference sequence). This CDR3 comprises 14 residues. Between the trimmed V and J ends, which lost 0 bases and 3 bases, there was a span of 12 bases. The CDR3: CSARDRGRDYEQYF. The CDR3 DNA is TGCAGTGCTAGAGATCGCGGCAGGGACTACGAGCAGTACTTC.

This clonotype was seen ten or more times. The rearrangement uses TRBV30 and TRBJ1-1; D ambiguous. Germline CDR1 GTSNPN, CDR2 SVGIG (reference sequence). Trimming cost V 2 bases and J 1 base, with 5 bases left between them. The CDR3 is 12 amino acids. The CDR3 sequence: CAWSNWNTEAFF. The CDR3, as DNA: TGTGCCTGGAGTAACTGGAACACTGAAGCTTTCTTT. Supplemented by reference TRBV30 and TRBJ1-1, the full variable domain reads SQTIHQWPATLVQPVGSPLSLECTVEGTSNPNLYWYRQAAGRGLQLLFYSVGIGQISSEVPQNLSASRPQDRQFILSSKKLLLSDSGFYLCAWSNWNTEAFFGQGTRLTVV.

Here the CDR3 reads CATSDVSGGTGELFF. For the CDR3, the DNA is TGTGCCACCAGTGATGTTAGCGGGGGCACCGGGGAGCTGTTTTTT. The J gene is TRBJ2-2, the V gene TRBV24-1, with 9 positions matching TRBD2. This CDR3 comprises 15 residues. Germline assignment: CDR1 KGHDR and CDR2 SFDVKD. Germline trimming cut 3 bases from V and 4 bases from J; bases unmatched to any gene: 2.